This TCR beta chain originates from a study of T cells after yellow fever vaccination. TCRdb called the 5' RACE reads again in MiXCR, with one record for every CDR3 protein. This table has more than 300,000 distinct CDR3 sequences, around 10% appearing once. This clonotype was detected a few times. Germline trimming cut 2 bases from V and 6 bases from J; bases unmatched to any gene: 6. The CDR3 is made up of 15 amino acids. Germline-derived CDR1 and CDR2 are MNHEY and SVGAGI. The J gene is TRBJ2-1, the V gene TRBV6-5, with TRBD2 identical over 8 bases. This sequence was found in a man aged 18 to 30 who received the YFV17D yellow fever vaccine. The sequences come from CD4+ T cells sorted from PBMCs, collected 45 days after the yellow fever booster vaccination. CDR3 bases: TGTGCCAGCAGTTACCCTCAGCGGGGGCTCAATGAGCAGTTCTTC. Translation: CASSYPQRGLNEQFF.